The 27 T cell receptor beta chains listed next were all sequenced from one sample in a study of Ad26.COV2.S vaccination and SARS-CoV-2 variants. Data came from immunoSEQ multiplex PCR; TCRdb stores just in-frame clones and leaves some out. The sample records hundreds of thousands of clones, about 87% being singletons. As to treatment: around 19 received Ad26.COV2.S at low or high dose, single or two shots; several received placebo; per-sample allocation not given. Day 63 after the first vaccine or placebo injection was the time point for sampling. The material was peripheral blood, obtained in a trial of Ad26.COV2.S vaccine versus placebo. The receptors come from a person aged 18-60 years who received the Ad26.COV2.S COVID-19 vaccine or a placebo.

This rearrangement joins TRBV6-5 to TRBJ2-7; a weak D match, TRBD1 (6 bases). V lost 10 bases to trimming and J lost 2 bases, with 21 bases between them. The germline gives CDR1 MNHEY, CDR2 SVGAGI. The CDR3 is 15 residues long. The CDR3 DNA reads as TGTGCCACACCCGCAAGCCTAACAGGGCCCTACGAGCAGTACTTC. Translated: CATPASLTGPYEQYF.

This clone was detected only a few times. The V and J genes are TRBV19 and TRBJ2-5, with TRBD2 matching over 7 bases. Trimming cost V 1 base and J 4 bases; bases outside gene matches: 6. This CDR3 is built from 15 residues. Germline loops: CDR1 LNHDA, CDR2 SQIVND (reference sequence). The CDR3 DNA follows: TGTGCCAGTAGTATAGGTCTGGGGAGGGGAGAGACCCAGTACTTC. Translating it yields CASSIGLGRGETQYF.

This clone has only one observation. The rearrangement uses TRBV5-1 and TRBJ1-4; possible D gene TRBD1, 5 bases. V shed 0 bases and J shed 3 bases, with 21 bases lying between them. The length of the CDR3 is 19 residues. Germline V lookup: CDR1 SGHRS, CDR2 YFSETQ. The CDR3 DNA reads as TGCGCCAGCAGCTTGGGCCTTAGGGGCCCGGTTGAGGCTAATGAAAAACTGTTTTTT. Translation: CASSLGLRGPVEANEKLFF.

The CDR3 region is CASSLSVRALQETQYF. The CDR3 DNA reads TGTGCCAGCAGCTTAAGTGTTAGGGCTCTCCAGGAGACCCAGTACTTC. The chain employs TRBV7-9 and TRBJ2-5; unclear D gene. The germline gives CDR1 SEHNR, CDR2 FQNEAQ (reference sequence). The V end was cut by 2 bases, the J end by 5 bases, with 18 bases between. The CDR3 length is 16 residues.

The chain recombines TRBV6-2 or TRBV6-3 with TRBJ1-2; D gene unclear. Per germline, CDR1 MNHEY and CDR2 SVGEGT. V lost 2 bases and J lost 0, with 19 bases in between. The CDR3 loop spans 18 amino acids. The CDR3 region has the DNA TGTGCCAGCAGTTACCAGAATCGAGGTGGGAGAGCTAACTATGGCTACACCTTC. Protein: CASSYQNRGGRANYGYTF.

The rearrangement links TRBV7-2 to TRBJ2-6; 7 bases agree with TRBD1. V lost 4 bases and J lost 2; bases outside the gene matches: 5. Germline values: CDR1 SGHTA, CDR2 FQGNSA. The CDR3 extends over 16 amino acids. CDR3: CASSSGQRAGANVLTF. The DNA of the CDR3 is TGTGCCAGCAGCTCGGGACAGAGGGCTGGGGCCAACGTCCTGACTTTC.

The CDR3 protein is CASSSRTGSDTQYF. The CDR3 DNA is TGTGCCAGCAGCTCGCGGACAGGATCAGATACGCAGTATTTT. The chain carries TRBV11-1 and TRBJ2-3; 7 nucleotides align to TRBD1. The CDR3 totals 14 residues. Trimming removed 4 bases from V and 4 bases from J; junction bases left unmatched: 5. Germline V gene data show CDR1 as SGHAT and CDR2 as FQDESV (reference sequence).

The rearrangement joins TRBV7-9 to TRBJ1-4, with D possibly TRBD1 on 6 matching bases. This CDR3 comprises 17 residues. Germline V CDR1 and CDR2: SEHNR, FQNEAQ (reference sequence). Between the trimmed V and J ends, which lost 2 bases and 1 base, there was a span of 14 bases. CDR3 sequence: CASSLLPAGVTNEKLFF. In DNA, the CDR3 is TGTGCCAGCAGCTTATTGCCGGCAGGGGTAACTAATGAAAAACTGTTTTTT.

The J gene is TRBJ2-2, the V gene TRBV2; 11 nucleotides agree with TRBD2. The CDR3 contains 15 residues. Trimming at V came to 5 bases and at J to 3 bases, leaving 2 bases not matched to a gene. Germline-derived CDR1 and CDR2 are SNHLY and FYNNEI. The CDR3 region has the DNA TGTGCCAGCAGTCCTAGCGGGGGGCACACCGGGGAGCTGTTTTTT. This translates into CASSPSGGHTGELFF.

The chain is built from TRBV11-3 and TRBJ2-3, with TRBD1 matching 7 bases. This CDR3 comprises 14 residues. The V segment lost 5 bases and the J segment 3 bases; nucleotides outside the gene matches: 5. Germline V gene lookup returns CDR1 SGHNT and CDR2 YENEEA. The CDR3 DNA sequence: TGTGCCAGCAGCCTGGGACAGAAAACAGATACGCAGTATTTT. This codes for CASSLGQKTDTQYF.

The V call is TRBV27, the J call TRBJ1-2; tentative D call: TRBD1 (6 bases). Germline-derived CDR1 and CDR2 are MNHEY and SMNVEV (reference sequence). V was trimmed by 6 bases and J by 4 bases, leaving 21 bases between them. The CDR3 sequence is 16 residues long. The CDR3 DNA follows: TGTGCCAGCAGCAGGGGAGTCGGGGGGGGAAGCTATGGCTACACCTTC. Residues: CASSRGVGGGSYGYTF.

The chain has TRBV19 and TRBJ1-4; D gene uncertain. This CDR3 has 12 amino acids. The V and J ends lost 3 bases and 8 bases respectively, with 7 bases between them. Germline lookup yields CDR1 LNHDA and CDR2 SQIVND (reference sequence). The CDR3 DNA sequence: TGTGCCAGTAGTATTGGGGTCGAAAAACTGTTTTTT. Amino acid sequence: CASSIGVEKLFF.

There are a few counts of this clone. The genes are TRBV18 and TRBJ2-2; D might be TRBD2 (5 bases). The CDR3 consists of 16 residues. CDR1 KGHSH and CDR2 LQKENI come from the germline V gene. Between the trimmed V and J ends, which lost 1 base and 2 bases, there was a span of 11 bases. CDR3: CASSPRFGGNTGELFF. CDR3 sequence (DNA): TGTGCCAGCTCACCACGATTTGGAGGTAACACCGGGGAGCTGTTTTTT.

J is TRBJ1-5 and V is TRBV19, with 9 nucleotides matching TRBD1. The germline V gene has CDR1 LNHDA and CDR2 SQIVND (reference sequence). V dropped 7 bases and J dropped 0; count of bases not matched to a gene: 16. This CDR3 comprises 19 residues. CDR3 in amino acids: CASTGDRDYDFHSNQPQHF. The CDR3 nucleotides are TGTGCCAGTACCGGGGACAGGGATTACGATTTTCATAGCAATCAGCCCCAGCATTTT.

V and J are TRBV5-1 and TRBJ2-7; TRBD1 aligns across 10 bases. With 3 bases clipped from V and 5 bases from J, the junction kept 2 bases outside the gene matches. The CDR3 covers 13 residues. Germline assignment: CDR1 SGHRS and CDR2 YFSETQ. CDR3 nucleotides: TGCGCCAGCAGCTCGGGACAGGGGAACGAGCAGTACTTC. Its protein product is CASSSGQGNEQYF.

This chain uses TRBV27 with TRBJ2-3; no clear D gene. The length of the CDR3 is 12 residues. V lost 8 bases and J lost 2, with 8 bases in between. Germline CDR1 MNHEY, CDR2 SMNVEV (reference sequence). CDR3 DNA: TGTGCCAGCGGTCGAGACACAGATACGCAGTATTTT. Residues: CASGRDTDTQYF.

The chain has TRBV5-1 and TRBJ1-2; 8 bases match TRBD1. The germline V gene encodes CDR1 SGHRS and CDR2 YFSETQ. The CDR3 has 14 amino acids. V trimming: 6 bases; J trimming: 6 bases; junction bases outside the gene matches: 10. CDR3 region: CASNSPGQGNGYTF. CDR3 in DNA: TGCGCCAGCAACAGCCCAGGACAGGGAAATGGCTACACCTTC.

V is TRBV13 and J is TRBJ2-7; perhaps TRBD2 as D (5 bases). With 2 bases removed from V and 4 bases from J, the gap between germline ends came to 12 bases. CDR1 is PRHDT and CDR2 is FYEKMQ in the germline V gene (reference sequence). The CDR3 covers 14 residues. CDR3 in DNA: TGTGCCAGCAGCTTATCCGGAGGATTATACGAGCAGTACTTC. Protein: CASSLSGGLYEQYF. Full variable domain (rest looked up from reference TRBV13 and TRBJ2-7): AAGVIQSPRHLIKEKRETATLKCYPIPRHDTVYWYQQGPGQDPQFLISFYEKMQSDKGSIPDRFSAQQFSDYHSELNMSSLELGDSALYFCASSLSGGLYEQYFGPGTRLTVT.

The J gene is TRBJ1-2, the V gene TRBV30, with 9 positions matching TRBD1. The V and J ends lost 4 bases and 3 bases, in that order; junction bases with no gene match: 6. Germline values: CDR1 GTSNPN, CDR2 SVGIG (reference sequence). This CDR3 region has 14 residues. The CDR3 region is CAWTGTGFDYGYTF. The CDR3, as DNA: TGTGCCTGGACCGGGACAGGGTTCGACTATGGCTACACCTTC.

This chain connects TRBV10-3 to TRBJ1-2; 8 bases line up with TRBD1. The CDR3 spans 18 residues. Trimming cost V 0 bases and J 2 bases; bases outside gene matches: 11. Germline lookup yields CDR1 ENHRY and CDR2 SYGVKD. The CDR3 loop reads CAISESLPDRGQNYGYTF. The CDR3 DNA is TGTGCCATCAGTGAGTCCCTCCCCGACAGGGGACAAAACTATGGCTACACCTTC.

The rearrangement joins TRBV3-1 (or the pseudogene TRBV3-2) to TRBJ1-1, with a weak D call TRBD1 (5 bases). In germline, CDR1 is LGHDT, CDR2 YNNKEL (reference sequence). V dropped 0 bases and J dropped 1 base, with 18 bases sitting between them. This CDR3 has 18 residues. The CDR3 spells CASSQEWPRGTRNTEAFF. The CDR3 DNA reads TGTGCCAGCAGCCAAGAATGGCCCCGGGGGACTCGGAACACTGAAGCTTTCTTT.

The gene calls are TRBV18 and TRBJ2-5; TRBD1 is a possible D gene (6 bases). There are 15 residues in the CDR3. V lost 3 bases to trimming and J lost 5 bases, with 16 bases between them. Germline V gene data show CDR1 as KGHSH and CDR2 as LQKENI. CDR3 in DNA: TGTGCCAGCTCACCCGACAGGTTCCCAGCGGAGACCCAGTACTTC. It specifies CASSPDRFPAETQYF.

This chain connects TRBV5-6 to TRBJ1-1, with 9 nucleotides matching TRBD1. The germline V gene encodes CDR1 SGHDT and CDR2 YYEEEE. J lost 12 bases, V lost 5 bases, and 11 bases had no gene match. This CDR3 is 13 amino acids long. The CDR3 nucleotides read TGTGCCAGCAGAGACAGGGGGGATAGATATACTTTCTTT. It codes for CASRDRGDRYTFF.

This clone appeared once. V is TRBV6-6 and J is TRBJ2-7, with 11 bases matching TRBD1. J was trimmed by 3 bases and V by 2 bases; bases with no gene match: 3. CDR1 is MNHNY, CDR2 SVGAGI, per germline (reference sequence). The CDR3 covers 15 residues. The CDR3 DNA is TGTGCCAGCAGTTACGCCGGGACAGGGGGCTACGAGCAGTACTTC. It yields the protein CASSYAGTGGYEQYF.

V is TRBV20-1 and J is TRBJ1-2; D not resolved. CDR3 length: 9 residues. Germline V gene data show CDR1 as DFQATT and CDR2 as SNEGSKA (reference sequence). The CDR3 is CSTSYGYTF. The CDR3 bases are TGCAGCACCAGCTATGGCTACACCTTC.

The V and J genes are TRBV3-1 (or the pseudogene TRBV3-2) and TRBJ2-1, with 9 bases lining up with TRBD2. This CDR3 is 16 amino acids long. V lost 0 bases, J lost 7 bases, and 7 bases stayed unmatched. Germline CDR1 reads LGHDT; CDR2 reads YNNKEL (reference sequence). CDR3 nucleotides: TGTGCCAGCAGCCAAGAAGGCGGGGGGGCCCGAAATGAGCAGTTCTTC. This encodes CASSQEGGGARNEQFF.

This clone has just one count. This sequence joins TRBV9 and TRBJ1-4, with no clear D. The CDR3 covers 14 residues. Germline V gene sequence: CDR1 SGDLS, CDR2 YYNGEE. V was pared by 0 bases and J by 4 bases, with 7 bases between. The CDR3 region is CASSVGQGNEKLFF. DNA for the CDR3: TGTGCCAGCAGCGTAGGGCAAGGTAATGAAAAACTGTTTTTT.